This TCR beta chain was captured by sequencing in a study of blood T cell repertoires in COVID-19. Germline assignment: CDR1 LNHDA and CDR2 SQIVND (reference sequence). The CDR3 spans 14 residues. V lost 7 bases and J 4 bases, leaving 17 bases between the germline ends. TCRdb's table, derived via immunoSEQ multiplex PCR, lists solely in-frame clones and lacks some. The sample includes approximately 400,000 clones, around 92% of them seen just once. The sequenced sample was peripheral blood. The clonotype was recovered from a man aged 35-49 years with acute or convalescent COVID-19. The chain is built from TRBV19 and TRBJ2-7; D gene ambiguous. The CDR3 bases are TGTGCCAGTACCCCTGATGGTAGAGTGTACGAGCAGTACTTC. It encodes CASTPDGRVYEQYF.